This note documents a single T cell receptor (beta chain) sequence. This sample is part of a study of monozygotic twins with inflammatory bowel disease. The CDR3 contains 15 residues. CDR1 is DFQATT and CDR2 is SNEGSKA in the germline V gene (reference sequence). TCRdb re-analyzed the 5' RACE reads; it lists each CDR3 protein once, without DNA. The listing records 350,000 to 400,000 distinct CDR3 sequences. The sample taken for sequencing was blood. The TCR was taken from a human donor with ulcerative colitis or Crohn's disease, or a healthy co-twin of an affected twin (not recorded which). The chain recombines TRBV20-1 with TRBJ2-5; TCRdb designates TRBD2, a call that cannot be tested without DNA. The CDR3 reads CSASPGLAGQETQYF.